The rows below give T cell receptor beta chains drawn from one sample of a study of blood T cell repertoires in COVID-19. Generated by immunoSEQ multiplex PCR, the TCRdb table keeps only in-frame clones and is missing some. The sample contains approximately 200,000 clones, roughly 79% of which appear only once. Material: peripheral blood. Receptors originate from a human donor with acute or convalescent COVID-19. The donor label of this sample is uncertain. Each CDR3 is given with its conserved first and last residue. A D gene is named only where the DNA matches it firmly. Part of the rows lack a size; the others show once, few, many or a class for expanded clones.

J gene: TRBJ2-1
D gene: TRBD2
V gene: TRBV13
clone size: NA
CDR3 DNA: TGTGCCAGCAGCCCCGGACTAGCGGGAGGGTACAATGAGCAGTTCTTC
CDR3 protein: CASSPGLAGGYNEQFF

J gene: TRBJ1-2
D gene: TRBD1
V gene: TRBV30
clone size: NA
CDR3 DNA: TGTGCCTGGACCAGGCCAGGGGGCTATGGCTACACCTTC
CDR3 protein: CAWTRPGGYGYTF

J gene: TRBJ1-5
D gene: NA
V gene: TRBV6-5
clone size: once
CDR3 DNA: TGTGCCAGCAGTCCCGACAGGATCCATCAGCCCCAGCATTTT
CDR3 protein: CASSPDRIHQPQHF

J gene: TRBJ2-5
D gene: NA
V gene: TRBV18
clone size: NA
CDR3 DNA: TGTGCCAGCTCACCAACCGGAGCGGAGACCCAGTACTTC
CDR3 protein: CASSPTGAETQYF

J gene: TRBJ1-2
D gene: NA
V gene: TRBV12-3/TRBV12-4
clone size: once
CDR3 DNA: TGTGCCAGCAGTTTGACAGTGGGTGGCTACACCTTC
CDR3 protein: CASSLTVGGYTF

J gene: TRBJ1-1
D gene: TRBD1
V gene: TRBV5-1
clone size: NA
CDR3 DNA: TGCGCCAGCAGCGTCCGGGACAGTTGGACTGAAGCTTTCTTT
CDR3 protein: CASSVRDSWTEAFF

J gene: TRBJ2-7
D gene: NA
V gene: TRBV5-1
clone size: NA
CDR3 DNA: TGCGCCAGCAGCTTGGTCCTAGGGGGCTCCTACGAGCAGTACTTC
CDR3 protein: CASSLVLGGSYEQYF

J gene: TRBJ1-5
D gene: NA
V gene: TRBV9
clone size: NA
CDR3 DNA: TGTGCCAGCAGCGTAGACCAGGGGAATCAGCCCCAGCATTTT
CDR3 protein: CASSVDQGNQPQHF

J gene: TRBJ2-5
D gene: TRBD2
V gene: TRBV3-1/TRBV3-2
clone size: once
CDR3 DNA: TGTGCCAGCAGCCCGCTTGGCGGGAGGGCCTCAGAGACCCAGTACTTC
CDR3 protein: CASSPLGGRASETQYF

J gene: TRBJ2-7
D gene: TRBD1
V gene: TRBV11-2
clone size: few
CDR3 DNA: TGTGCCAGCAGCTTACTGGGACAGGGACAAGAGCAGTACTTC
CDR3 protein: CASSLLGQGQEQYF

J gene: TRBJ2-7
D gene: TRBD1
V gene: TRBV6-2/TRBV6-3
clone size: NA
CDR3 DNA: TGTGCCAGCAGTTACCGGACAGGGCCCCGCTCCTACGAGCAGTACTTC
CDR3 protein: CASSYRTGPRSYEQYF

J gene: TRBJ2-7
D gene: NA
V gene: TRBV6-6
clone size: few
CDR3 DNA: TGTGCCAGCAGTTCGAGGCGTTCCTACGAGCAGTACTTC
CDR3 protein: CASSSRRSYEQYF

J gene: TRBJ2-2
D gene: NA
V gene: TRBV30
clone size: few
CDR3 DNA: TGTGCCTGGAGACAAGCGGGTCACACCGGGGAGCTGTTTTTT
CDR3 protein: CAWRQAGHTGELFF

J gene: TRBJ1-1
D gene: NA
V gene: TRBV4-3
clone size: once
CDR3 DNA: TGCGCCAGCAGCCAACACCTCCTTGGGGGAGGCGAAGCTTTCTTT
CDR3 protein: CASSQHLLGGGEAFF

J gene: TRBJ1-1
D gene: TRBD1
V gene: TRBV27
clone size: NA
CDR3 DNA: TGTGCCAGCAGTTTAGTCCCCGGGACAGGGGGATGGTACACTGAAGCTTTCTTT
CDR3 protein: CASSLVPGTGGWYTEAFF

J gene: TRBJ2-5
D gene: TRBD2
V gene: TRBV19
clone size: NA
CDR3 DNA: TGTGCCAGTAGTGCCGAGACTAGCGGGAGAGGGGAGACCCAGTACTTC
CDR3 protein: CASSAETSGRGETQYF

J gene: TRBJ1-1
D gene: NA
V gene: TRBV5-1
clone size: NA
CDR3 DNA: TGCGCCAGCAGCTTGCCCCCGGGGACTGAAGCTTTCTTT
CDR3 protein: CASSLPPGTEAFF

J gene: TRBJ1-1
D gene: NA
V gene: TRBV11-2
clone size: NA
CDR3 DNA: TGTGCCAGCAGCTTAGACAGGACAGTAGTACACACTGAAGCTTTCTTT
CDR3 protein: CASSLDRTVVHTEAFF

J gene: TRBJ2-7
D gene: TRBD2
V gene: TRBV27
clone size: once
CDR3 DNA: TGTGCCAGCAGTCCTCGGACTAGCGGAAACTACGAGCAGTACTTC
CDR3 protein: CASSPRTSGNYEQYF

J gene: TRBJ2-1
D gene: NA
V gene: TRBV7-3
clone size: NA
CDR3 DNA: TGTGCCAGCAGCCAAGAAAAGGACTACTACAATGAGCAGTTCTTC
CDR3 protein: CASSQEKDYYNEQFF

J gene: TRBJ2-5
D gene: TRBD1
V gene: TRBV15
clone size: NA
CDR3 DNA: TGTGCCACCAGCAGAGATCGAGGACAGGGACGGACCCAGTACTTC
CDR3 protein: CATSRDRGQGRTQYF

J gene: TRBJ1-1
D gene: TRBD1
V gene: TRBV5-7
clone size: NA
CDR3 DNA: TGTGCCAGCAGCTTATTGGCAGGGGGTCAGAACACTGAAGCTTTCTTT
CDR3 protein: CASSLLAGGQNTEAFF

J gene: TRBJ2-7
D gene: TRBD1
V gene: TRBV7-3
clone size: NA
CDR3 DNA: TGTGCCAGCAGCCTAGGATCCGGGACAGGGGCCTACGAGCAGTACTTC
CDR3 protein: CASSLGSGTGAYEQYF

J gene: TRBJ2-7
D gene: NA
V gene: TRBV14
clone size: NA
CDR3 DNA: TGTGCCAGCAGCAAAGGGGCCGAGCAGTACTTC
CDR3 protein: CASSKGAEQYF

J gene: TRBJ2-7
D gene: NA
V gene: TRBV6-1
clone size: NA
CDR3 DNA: TGTGCCAGCAGGGAAGACCATAGTATCTCCTACGAGCAGTACTTC
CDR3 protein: CASREDHSISYEQYF

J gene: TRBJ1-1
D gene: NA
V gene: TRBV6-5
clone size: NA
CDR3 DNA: TGTGCCAGCAGTTACGTGGAGAGCACTGAAGCTTTCTTT
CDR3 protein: CASSYVESTEAFF

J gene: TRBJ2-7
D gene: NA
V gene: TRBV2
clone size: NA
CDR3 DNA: TGTGCCAGCAGCCTTGGACAGATTCGGTACTACGAGCAGTACTTC
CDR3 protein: CASSLGQIRYYEQYF

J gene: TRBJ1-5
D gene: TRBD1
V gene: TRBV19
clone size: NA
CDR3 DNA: TGTGCCAGTAGTATAGAGGGACCGAATTCGAAAAGGGGGCATCAGCCCCAGCATTTT
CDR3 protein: CASSIEGPNSKRGHQPQHF

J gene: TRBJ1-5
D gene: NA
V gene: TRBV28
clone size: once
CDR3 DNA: TGTGCCAGCAGTTCGGGGTCCTATAGCAATCAGCCCCAGCATTTT
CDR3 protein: CASSSGSYSNQPQHF

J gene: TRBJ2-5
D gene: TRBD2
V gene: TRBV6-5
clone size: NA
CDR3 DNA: TGTGCCAGCAAGGCCGGGGGGGAGACCCAGTACTTC
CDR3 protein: CASKAGGETQYF

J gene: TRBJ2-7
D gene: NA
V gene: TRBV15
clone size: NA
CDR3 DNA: TGTGCCACCAGCAGGCCGTCGGGCTACGAGCAGTACTTC
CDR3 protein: CATSRPSGYEQYF

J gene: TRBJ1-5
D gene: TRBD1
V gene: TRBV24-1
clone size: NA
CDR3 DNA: TGTGCCACCAGTCCGGGACAGGGAGTAAGTCAGCCCCAGCATTTT
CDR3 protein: CATSPGQGVSQPQHF

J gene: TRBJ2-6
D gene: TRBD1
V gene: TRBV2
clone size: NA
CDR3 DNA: TGTGCCAGCAGCTTGGGGACAGTCGGGGCCAACGTCCTGACTTTC
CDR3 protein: CASSLGTVGANVLTF

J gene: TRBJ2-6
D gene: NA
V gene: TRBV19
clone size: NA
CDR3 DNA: TGTGCCAGTAGCCCGCGAACAGGTTTGGCTGGGGCCAACGTCCTGACTTTC
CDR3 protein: CASSPRTGLAGANVLTF

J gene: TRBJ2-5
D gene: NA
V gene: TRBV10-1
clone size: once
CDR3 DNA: TGCGCCAGCAGTGAGACTCTGGGGGCAGAGACCCAGTACTTC
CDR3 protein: CASSETLGAETQYF

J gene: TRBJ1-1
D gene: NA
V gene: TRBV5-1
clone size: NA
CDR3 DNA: TGCGCCAGCAGCTTACCAGAAACCGGGAGGACTGAAGCTTTCTTT
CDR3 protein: CASSLPETGRTEAFF

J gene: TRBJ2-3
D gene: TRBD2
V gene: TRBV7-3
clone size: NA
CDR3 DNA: TGTGCCAGCAGCTCGATTATGGGACTAGCGGCCGGAGATACGCAGTATTTT
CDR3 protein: CASSSIMGLAAGDTQYF

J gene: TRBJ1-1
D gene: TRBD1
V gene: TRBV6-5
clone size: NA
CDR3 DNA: TGTGCCAGCAGTTCTCTAGGACAGGGAGCTTTGGAGGCTTTCTTT
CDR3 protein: CASSSLGQGALEAFF

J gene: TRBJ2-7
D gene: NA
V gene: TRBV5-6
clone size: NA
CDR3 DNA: TGTGCCAGCAGCTTAAGGGGATTCACTTACGAGCAGTACTTC
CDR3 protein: CASSLRGFTYEQYF

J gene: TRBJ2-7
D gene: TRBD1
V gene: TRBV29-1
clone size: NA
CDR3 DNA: TGCAGCGTTGAGGAGACAGGGGCCGGAGAGCAGTACTTC
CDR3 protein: CSVEETGAGEQYF

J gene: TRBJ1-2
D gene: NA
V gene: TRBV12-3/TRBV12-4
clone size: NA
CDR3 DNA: TGTGCCAGCAGTTTTAGGGGTGGCTACACCTTC
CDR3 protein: CASSFRGGYTF

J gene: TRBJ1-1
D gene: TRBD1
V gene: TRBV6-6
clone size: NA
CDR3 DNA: TGTGCCAGCAGCCGCCACCCGACAGGGGTAGACACTGAAGCTTTCTTT
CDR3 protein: CASSRHPTGVDTEAFF

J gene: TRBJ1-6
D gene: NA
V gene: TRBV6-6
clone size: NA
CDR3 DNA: TGTGCCGGGGGGTCAGGGTTGAATTCACCCCTCCACTTT
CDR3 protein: CAGGSGLNSPLHF